The sequence of this T cell receptor (beta chain) was determined in a study of T cell responses to AZD1222 COVID-19 vaccine. Worth noting for this clone: Its antigen is unknown.

Some second doses came at about 4 weeks and others at about 12 weeks; these were pooled. Assay: immunoSEQ multiplex PCR; the TCRdb copy retains only in-frame clones and omits some. The sample shows about 150,000 clones, roughly 88% of them seen only once. Study-level results: The donor group comprised mostly white British people and more females; the analysis possibly underestimated clonal diversity. Repertoire collection took place solely once the T cell response had peaked.

V was shortened by 3 bases and J by 4 bases, with 9 bases between the two germline ends. The CDR3 has 13 amino acids. CDR1 is KGHSH and CDR2 is LQKENI in the germline V gene. The origin of this receptor is an adult who received the AZD1222 COVID-19 vaccine. The material sequenced was peripheral blood, taken 28 days after the second AZD1222 dose. The chain recombines TRBV18 with TRBJ1-2; the D gene is possibly TRBD1 (6 bases). The CDR3 spells CASSPDSSYGYTF. DNA for the CDR3: TGTGCCAGCTCACCGGACAGCTCCTATGGCTACACCTTC.